The rows below give T cell receptor beta chains drawn from one sample of a study of technical replicates of blood from several donors. Some clones are missing from TCRdb's copy, which holds only in-frame ones; the method was immunoSEQ multiplex PCR. The repertoire holds about 59,000 clones, with approximately 92% as singletons. Sequencing was performed on PBMCs. These receptor sequences come from a human donor in good health. Some clones in this sample may be carry-over from other donors' samples. Each CDR3 is given with its conserved first and last residue. The D gene is left open where the match is weak. The size of a clone is reported for some rows only, either as once, few or many, or as a class for expanded clones.

j_gene	abundance	v_gene	d_gene	CDR3aa	CDR3nt
TRBJ2-7	once	TRBV5-4	TRBD2	CASSLVGLAHYEQYF	TGTGCCAGCAGCTTGGTGGGACTAGCACACTACGAGCAGTACTTC
TRBJ2-1	.	TRBV5-1	TRBD2	CASSLVAGLRYNEQFF	TGCGCCAGCAGCTTGGTAGCGGGGCTTAGATACAATGAGCAGTTCTTC
TRBJ2-7	.	TRBV7-2	TRBD2	CASSSASGKPYEQYF	TGTGCCAGCAGCTCAGCTAGCGGTAAACCCTACGAGCAGTACTTC
TRBJ2-1	.	TRBV5-8	.	CASSPRGSLGKGNEQFF	TGTGCCAGCAGCCCAAGGGGGTCGCTCGGGAAAGGCAATGAGCAGTTCTTC
TRBJ1-5	.	TRBV10-3	TRBD1	CAIEGRDRGVSNQPQHF	TGTGCCATTGAGGGACGGGACAGAGGAGTGAGCAATCAGCCCCAGCATTTT
TRBJ2-7	.	TRBV7-8	.	CASSSTGYEQYF	TGTGCCAGCAGCTCGACAGGCTACGAGCAGTACTTC
TRBJ2-1	.	TRBV7-8	TRBD2	CASSRWDSGGGNEQFF	TGTGCCAGCAGCCGCTGGGATAGCGGGGGGGGGAATGAGCAGTTCTTC
TRBJ2-3	.	TRBV4-1	.	CASSQILHGADTQYF	TGCGCCAGCAGCCAAATACTTCACGGTGCAGATACGCAGTATTTT
TRBJ2-7	.	TRBV30	TRBD2	CAWSGTSGSYYEQYF	TGTGCCTGGAGTGGGACTAGCGGGAGTTACTACGAGCAGTACTTC
TRBJ2-7	.	TRBV27	TRBD1	CASKNVRDRAYEQYF	TGTGCCAGCAAGAACGTCCGGGACAGGGCCTACGAGCAGTACTTC
TRBJ2-7	.	TRBV20-1	.	CSARGFYEQYF	TGCAGTGCCAGGGGATTCTACGAGCAGTACTTC
TRBJ2-2	.	TRBV4-3	TRBD2	CASRKLAGVGAGELFF	TGCGCCAGCCGCAAACTAGCGGGAGTGGGTGCCGGGGAGCTGTTTTTT
TRBJ2-1	.	TRBV9	TRBD1	CASSVGQGDNEQFF	TGTGCCAGCAGCGTAGGGCAGGGGGACAATGAGCAGTTCTTC
TRBJ1-5	.	TRBV4-3	.	CASSQDRGGESNQPQHF	TGCGCCAGCAGCCAAGATCGAGGGGGGGAGAGCAATCAGCCCCAGCATTTT
TRBJ2-3	.	TRBV4-2	TRBD2	CTAGDGTDTQYF	TGTACCGCGGGAGATGGCACAGATACGCAGTATTTT
TRBJ2-1	.	TRBV11-2	.	CASSLMPPHNNEQFF	TGTGCCAGCAGCTTAATGCCACCGCACAACAATGAGCAGTTCTTC
TRBJ2-1	once	TRBV5-4	TRBD1	CASSLAGQGYNEQFF	TGTGCCAGCAGCTTGGCCGGACAGGGCTACAATGAGCAGTTCTTC
TRBJ1-2	.	TRBV29-1	TRBD1	CSVTGDSGYTF	TGCAGCGTGACAGGGGACAGTGGCTACACCTTC
TRBJ2-5	.	TRBV6-4	.	CASSDPNGGGETQYF	TGTGCCAGCAGTGACCCAAACGGGGGAGGAGAGACCCAGTACTTC
TRBJ2-1	.	TRBV7-2	TRBD2	CASSLSGRTQNEQFF	TGTGCCAGCAGCTTAAGCGGGAGGACACAGAATGAGCAGTTCTTC
TRBJ2-1	.	TRBV7-2	TRBD1	CASSLVGTGISEQFF	TGTGCCAGCAGCTTAGTGGGGACAGGGATAAGTGAGCAGTTCTTC
TRBJ1-3	.	TRBV6-6	.	CAGSADPGYSGNTIYF	TGTGCCGGCAGTGCCGACCCGGGATACTCTGGAAACACCATATATTTT
TRBJ1-1	.	TRBV9	.	CASSVRAGTEAFF	TGTGCCAGCAGCGTCCGGGCGGGCACTGAAGCTTTCTTT
TRBJ2-3	.	TRBV5-1	TRBD1	CASSSGQGTVTDTQYF	TGCGCCAGCAGCTCCGGACAGGGGACCGTGACAGATACGCAGTATTTT
TRBJ1-1	.	TRBV5-1	.	CASSRGSGATEAFF	TGCGCCAGCAGCAGGGGGAGCGGGGCTACTGAAGCTTTCTTT
TRBJ1-1	.	TRBV7-9	.	CASSLYEGGTEAFF	TGTGCCAGCAGCCTTTATGAGGGAGGCACTGAAGCTTTCTTT
TRBJ1-1	.	TRBV27	TRBD1	CASSLFEGAANTEAFF	TGTGCCAGCAGTTTATTCGAGGGGGCAGCGAACACTGAAGCTTTCTTT
TRBJ2-6	.	TRBV5-4	TRBD1	CASSGDRGSSGANVLTF	TGTGCCAGCAGCGGGGACAGGGGTAGCTCTGGGGCCAACGTCCTGACTTTC
TRBJ2-1	.	TRBV10-3	.	CAITRGDNEQFF	TGTGCCATCACCCGAGGTGACAATGAGCAGTTCTTC
TRBJ2-1	.	TRBV5-4	.	CASSLGQGPWDEQFF	TGTGCCAGCAGCTTGGGGCAGGGCCCGTGGGATGAGCAGTTCTTC
TRBJ2-7	once	TRBV11-1	TRBD2	CASSPLAGVTYEQYF	TGTGCCAGCAGCCCCCTAGCGGGAGTTACCTACGAGCAGTACTTC
TRBJ1-6	.	TRBV4-2	TRBD1	CASSQEGQGAFYGNSPLHF	TGTGCCAGCAGCCAAGAGGGACAGGGGGCGTTTTATGGTAATTCACCCCTCCACTTT
TRBJ1-1	.	TRBV30	.	CAWSVSPRPFF	TGTGCCTGGAGTGTAAGCCCGCGGCCTTTCTTT
TRBJ1-2	.	TRBV7-9	.	CASSFQTDYGYTF	TGTGCCAGCAGCTTCCAGACAGACTATGGCTACACCTTC
TRBJ1-4	.	TRBV4-1	.	CASSPESLNEKLFF	TGCGCCAGCAGCCCGGAGTCTTTAAATGAAAAACTGTTTTTT
TRBJ2-7	.	TRBV21-1	.	CASSNGGVGRLSYEQYF	TGTGCCAGCAGCAACGGAGGGGTTGGCCGCCTCTCCTACGAGCAGTACTTC
TRBJ2-2	.	TRBV18	TRBD2	CASSPLLAGNTGELFF	TGTGCCAGCTCACCTCTCCTAGCGGGAAACACCGGGGAGCTGTTTTTT
TRBJ1-1	.	TRBV7-2	.	CASSFTQGTTEAFF	TGTGCCAGCAGCTTCACCCAGGGGACCACTGAAGCTTTCTTT
TRBJ2-3	once	TRBV4-3	TRBD2	CASSPGTSGRDTQYF	TGCGCCAGCAGCCCTGGGACTAGCGGGAGAGATACGCAGTATTTT
TRBJ1-5	.	TRBV12-2	.	CASRGGPPSGGINQPQHF	TGTGCAAGTCGCGGAGGCCCCCCTTCAGGGGGTATCAATCAGCCCCAGCATTTT
TRBJ1-1	.	TRBV5-1	.	CASSLDRPSNTEAFF	TGCGCCAGCAGCTTAGACAGGCCATCGAACACTGAAGCTTTCTTT
TRBJ2-5	.	TRBV7-9	TRBD1	CASSQDRQGGYQETQYF	TGTGCCAGCAGCCAAGACAGACAGGGGGGGTACCAAGAGACCCAGTACTTC
TRBJ1-1	.	TRBV12-5	.	CASGLAQTEAFF	TGTGCTAGTGGTTTGGCCCAGACTGAAGCTTTCTTT
TRBJ1-1	.	TRBV11-2	.	CASSADTRGTEAFF	TGTGCCAGCAGCGCGGACACCCGCGGCACTGAAGCTTTCTTT
TRBJ2-3	.	TRBV15	.	CATSGGRGWGRTDTQYF	TGTGCCACCAGCGGGGGCCGCGGGTGGGGTCGCACAGATACGCAGTATTTT
TRBJ2-7	.	TRBV4-3	TRBD2	CASSPDQELAGVYEQYF	TGCGCCAGCAGCCCGGATCAGGAACTAGCGGGAGTGTACGAGCAGTACTTC
TRBJ2-1	.	TRBV5-4	TRBD2	CASSRASGNYNEQFF	TGTGCCAGCAGCCGCGCTAGCGGGAACTACAATGAGCAGTTCTTC
TRBJ2-3	.	TRBV4-2	TRBD2	CASSQEGLAGLTDTQYF	TGTGCCAGCAGCCAAGAGGGGCTAGCGGGCCTCACAGATACGCAGTATTTT
TRBJ1-3	.	TRBV2	.	CASSDWGRSGNTIYF	TGTGCCAGCAGTGATTGGGGGAGGTCTGGAAACACCATATATTTT
TRBJ1-1	.	TRBV12-5	TRBD1	CASGQGGQTRGTEAFF	TGTGCTAGTGGCCAGGGGGGACAGACACGAGGCACTGAAGCTTTCTTT
TRBJ2-1	.	TRBV30	.	CAWIKAASSYNEQFF	TGTGCCTGGATAAAAGCTGCAAGCTCCTACAATGAGCAGTTCTTC
TRBJ1-1	.	TRBV30	.	CAWRQGFTEAFF	TGTGCCTGGAGACAGGGATTTACTGAAGCTTTCTTT
TRBJ2-1	.	TRBV2	.	CASNEEVSYNEQFF	TGTGCCAGCAATGAGGAGGTCTCCTACAATGAGCAGTTCTTC
TRBJ2-1	.	TRBV5-5	TRBD2	CASSLVLAEYNEQFF	TGTGCCAGCAGCTTGGTCCTAGCGGAGTACAATGAGCAGTTCTTC
TRBJ1-5	.	TRBV6-5	TRBD1	CASRATGGRPQHF	TGTGCCAGCAGAGCGACAGGGGGCCGGCCCCAGCATTTT
TRBJ2-7	few	TRBV7-9	.	CASSSGRGNEQYF	TGTGCCAGCAGCTCGGGCAGGGGAAACGAGCAGTACTTC
TRBJ2-5	.	TRBV7-2	TRBD2	CASSGTRGGETQYF	TGTGCCAGCAGCGGGACTAGGGGGGGAGAGACCCAGTACTTC
TRBJ2-1	.	TRBV4-3	TRBD2	CASSHPGTNYNEQFF	TGCGCCAGCAGCCATCCCGGGACTAACTACAATGAGCAGTTCTTC
TRBJ2-5	.	TRBV11-2	.	CASSLDLSRTQYF	TGTGCCAGCAGCTTAGATTTGTCTCGGACCCAGTACTTC